Following are 20 T cell receptor beta chains from one sample sequenced in a study of technical replicates of blood from a handful of donors. Method: immunoSEQ multiplex PCR; TCRdb's copy keeps in-frame clones and lacks some. The sample yields under 90,000 clones, roughly 93% seen once. Material for sequencing was T cells isolated from PBMCs. Source of these receptors: a human donor in good health.

V gene TRBV7-6 combines with J gene TRBJ2-2; 7 nucleotides align to TRBD1. CDR1 and CDR2 from the germline V gene are SGHVS and FNYEAQ. Unmatched junction bases numbered 16, after V lost 3 bases and J lost 3 bases. The CDR3 contains 19 residues. CDR3 coding DNA: TGTGCCAGCAGCTTGGGCCGTGAGGGGAAGGGGGCTTACACCGGGGAGCTGTTTTTT. The encoded protein is CASSLGREGKGAYTGELFF.

This clone was detected only a few times. The chain employs TRBV10-3 and TRBJ1-2; 10 bases fit TRBD1. The CDR3 runs 15 residues. The V segment lost 3 bases and the J segment 3 bases; nucleotides outside the gene matches: 4. Germline lookup yields CDR1 ENHRY and CDR2 SYGVKD. The CDR3 coding sequence is TGTGCCATCAGTGAAGGTGACAGGGGGCACTATGGCTACACCTTC. Protein sequence: CAISEGDRGHYGYTF.

The genes are TRBV11-2 and TRBJ1-3, with a tentative D call TRBD1 (6 bases). Germline V gene data show CDR1 as SGHAT and CDR2 as FQNNGV. The CDR3 consists of 14 residues. The V end lost 5 bases, the J end lost 4 bases, and 12 bases lay between the germline ends. The CDR3: CASSVTGLGNTIYF. CDR3 DNA: TGTGCCAGCAGCGTAACAGGGTTAGGAAACACCATATATTTT.

The chain employs TRBV18 and TRBJ1-1, with 9 positions matching TRBD1. The CDR3 is 17 amino acids. Per germline, CDR1 KGHSH and CDR2 LQKENI. V gave up 3 bases and J gave up 0 bases; unmatched junction bases: 8. The CDR3 DNA follows: TGTGCCAGCTCACCTCTAGAACAGGGGGCGTTGAACACTGAAGCTTTCTTT. Protein: CASSPLEQGALNTEAFF. Drawing the rest from reference TRBV18 and TRBJ1-1, the complete variable domain is NAGVMQNPRHLVRRRGQEARLRCSPMKGHSHVYWYRQLPEEGLKFMVYLQKENIIDESGMPKERFSAEFPKEGPSILRIQQVVRGDSAAYFCASSPLEQGALNTEAFFGQGTRLTVV.

The V call is TRBV28, the J call TRBJ1-4; possibly TRBD1 for D (6 bases). V was cut by 4 bases and J by 5 bases, with 14 bases left in between. CDR1 and CDR2 from the germline V gene are MDHEN and SYDVKM. CDR3 length: 15 residues. CDR3: CASSYLWTENEKLFF. The CDR3 region has the DNA TGTGCCAGCAGTTACCTCTGGACAGAGAATGAAAAACTGTTTTTT.

The chain recombines TRBV28 with TRBJ2-7; D gene ambiguous. Germline V gene lookup returns CDR1 MDHEN and CDR2 SYDVKM. This CDR3 comprises 19 residues. V gave up 4 bases and J gave up 7 bases, with 32 bases separating them. CDR3 region: CASSSYASLGVNPTKEQYF. CDR3 DNA sequence: TGTGCCAGCAGTTCCTATGCCTCCTTAGGAGTGAACCCTACGAAGGAGCAGTACTTC.

The chain employs TRBV28 and TRBJ2-1; weak D call: TRBD1 (6 bases). Germline lookup yields CDR1 MDHEN and CDR2 SYDVKM. V lost 2 bases and J 8 bases, leaving 13 bases between the germline ends. The CDR3 sequence is 14 residues long. Here the CDR3 DNA reads TGTGCCAGCAGTTTAAGGTTCAGGGGCCATGAGCAGTTCTTC. Translation: CASSLRFRGHEQFF. Full variable domain (rest looked up from reference TRBV28 and TRBJ2-1): DVKVTQSSRYLVKRTGEKVFLECVQDMDHENMFWYRQDPGLGLRLIYFSYDVKMKEKGDIPEGYSVSREKKERFSLILESASTNQTSMYLCASSLRFRGHEQFFGPGTRLTVL.

The chain joins TRBV6-6 to TRBJ2-7; 14 bases agree with TRBD2. Per the germline V gene, CDR1 is MNHNY and CDR2 is SVGAGI (reference sequence). This CDR3 is 16 amino acids long. V lost 5 bases and J lost 2; bases outside the gene matches: 5. The CDR3 spells CASSPGTSGSPYEQYF. CDR3 DNA sequence: TGTGCCAGCAGTCCCGGGACTAGCGGGAGTCCCTACGAGCAGTACTTC.

The chain joins TRBV30 to TRBJ1-2; D ambiguous. Trimming took off 2 bases at V and 2 bases at J, with 15 bases between the two ends. The V gene's germline CDR1 is GTSNPN and CDR2 SVGIG (reference sequence). The length of the CDR3 is 15 residues. Here the CDR3 DNA reads TGTGCCTGGAGTCCCTACAGACTATACAACTATGGCTACACCTTC. It yields the protein CAWSPYRLYNYGYTF. Supplemented by reference TRBV30 and TRBJ1-2, the full variable domain reads SQTIHQWPATLVQPVGSPLSLECTVEGTSNPNLYWYRQAAGRGLQLLFYSVGIGQISSEVPQNLSASRPQDRQFILSSKKLLLSDSGFYLCAWSPYRLYNYGYTFGSGTRLTVV.

The V gene is TRBV7-9, the J gene TRBJ2-7; 8 bases line up with TRBD2. Germline lookup yields CDR1 SEHNR and CDR2 FQNEAQ (reference sequence). The CDR3 is 15 residues long. Trimming took 5 bases from V and 3 from J; bases not matched to a gene: 9. As DNA, the CDR3 is TGTGCCAGCAGCCCTGAGCGGGGGTATGACTACGAGCAGTACTTC. It specifies CASSPERGYDYEQYF.

The V call is TRBV6-5, the J call TRBJ2-1; 11 positions agree with TRBD2. Germline lookup yields CDR1 MNHEY and CDR2 SVGAGI. V dropped 6 bases and J dropped 4; count of bases not matched to a gene: 5. The CDR3 runs 15 residues. In nucleotides, the CDR3 is TGTGCCAGCAGCACCACTAGCGGGAGTTACAATGAGCAGTTCTTC. It is translated as CASSTTSGSYNEQFF.

This sequence joins TRBV18 and TRBJ2-7, with 8 bases aligning to TRBD1. Trimming took 3 bases from V and 3 from J; bases not matched to a gene: 7. This CDR3 comprises 15 residues. From germline, CDR1 is KGHSH and CDR2 LQKENI. CDR3 bases: TGTGCCAGCTCACCCCCGGGACAGGCTAACTACGAGCAGTACTTC. This gives the protein CASSPPGQANYEQYF.

The chain has TRBV6-5 and TRBJ2-5, with a tentative D call TRBD1 (5 bases). The CDR3 covers 15 residues. V was cut by 5 bases and J by 3 bases, with 16 bases left in between. Germline V gives CDR1 MNHEY, CDR2 SVGAGI. CDR3 amino acids: CASSTGLAAKETQYF. CDR3 DNA sequence: TGTGCCAGCAGTACAGGTCTGGCGGCTAAAGAGACCCAGTACTTC.

The chain is built from TRBV11-2 and TRBJ1-2; D remains unclear. The CDR3 has 12 amino acids. Germline assignment: CDR1 SGHAT and CDR2 FQNNGV. The ends were cut back, 0 bases at V and 7 bases at J, with 6 bases in the middle. The CDR3 region has the DNA TGTGCCAGCAGCTTAGATCGGGTTGGCTACACCTTC. It codes for CASSLDRVGYTF.

This sequence joins TRBV10-1 and TRBJ2-3, with a weak D call TRBD2 (5 bases). The CDR3 consists of 15 residues. V gave up 4 bases and J gave up 0 bases, with 11 bases separating them. The germline V gene encodes CDR1 WNHNN and CDR2 SYGVQD (reference sequence). In DNA, the CDR3 is TGCGCCAGCAGTGGAGGGCCACGTAGCACAGATACGCAGTATTTT. This encodes CASSGGPRSTDTQYF.

V and J are TRBV18 and TRBJ2-7, with a possible D match to TRBD1 (6 bases). V dropped 2 bases and J dropped 4 bases, with 15 bases sitting between them. Germline-derived CDR1 and CDR2 are KGHSH and LQKENI. The CDR3 is made up of 15 amino acids. The DNA of the CDR3 is TGTGCCAGCTCACCAGGGGGCCCGACCGCTTACGAGCAGTACTTC. Translated, it gives CASSPGGPTAYEQYF.

The genes are TRBV19 and TRBJ2-7, with D perhaps matching TRBD1 (6 bases). The V end was cut by 1 base, the J end by 2 bases, with 9 bases between. The CDR3 loop spans 14 amino acids. The germline V gene has CDR1 LNHDA and CDR2 SQIVND (reference sequence). CDR3 sequence reads: CASSIAGGPYEQYF. The CDR3, as DNA: TGTGCCAGTAGTATAGCTGGGGGCCCCTACGAGCAGTACTTC.

This CDR3 is CASSYRQSRYEQYF. The CDR3 DNA is TGTGCCAGCAGTTACCGACAGTCAAGATACGAGCAGTACTTC. The chain links TRBV27 to TRBJ2-7; D perhaps matches TRBD1 (5 bases). Trimming stripped 4 bases from V and 4 bases from J, with 14 bases between. Germline loops: CDR1 MNHEY, CDR2 SMNVEV (reference sequence). The CDR3 runs to 14 residues.

The J gene is TRBJ2-5, the V gene TRBV5-4, with 11 bases matching TRBD2. The CDR3 is 15 amino acids. V lost 1 base, J lost 5 bases, and 4 bases stayed unmatched. Germline V gene lookup returns CDR1 SGHNT and CDR2 YYREEE (reference sequence). The CDR3, as DNA: TGTGCCAGCAGCTTGTCGGCTAGCGGGAGGGAGACCCAGTACTTC. This sequence encodes CASSLSASGRETQYF. Filled out from reference TRBV5-4 and TRBJ2-5, the complete variable domain reads ETGVTQSPTHLIKTRGQQVTLRCSSQSGHNTVSWYQQALGQGPQFIFQYYREEENGRGNFPPRFSGLQFPNYSSELNVNALELDDSALYLCASSLSASGRETQYFGPGTRLLVL.

The rearrangement joins TRBV5-1 to TRBJ2-1; TRBD2 matches 11 bases. The length of the CDR3 is 16 residues. The germline CDR1 and CDR2 sequences are SGHRS and YFSETQ. The V gene end was trimmed by 1 base and the J gene end by 7 bases; junction bases not matched to a gene: 7. CDR3 nucleotide sequence: TGCGCCAGCAGCTTGTCGGCTAGCGGGGGGACAAATGAGCAGTTCTTC. As protein: CASSLSASGGTNEQFF.